The 28 T cell receptor beta chains below were found in one sample sequenced in a study of blood T cell repertoires in COVID-19. TCRdb's copy holds only in-frame clones and misses some; the assay was immunoSEQ multiplex PCR. The sample lists 300,000 to 450,000 clones, roughly 86% seen once, with 1% in the top ten. Source material: PBMCs or T cells enriched from blood (not recorded which). The source is a woman under 40 who had been exposed to COVID-19.

In its sample, this clone was seen once. The chain links TRBV7-6 to TRBJ2-7; TRBD2 aligns across 15 bases. Germline values: CDR1 SGHVS, CDR2 FNYEAQ. The CDR3 is 19 residues long. Losses at the gene ends were 1 base for V and 0 bases for J; bases not matched to a gene: 7. The DNA of the CDR3 is TGTGCCAGCAGCTTAGTGGGGACTAGCGGGAGGCTGAGCTCCTACGAGCAGTACTTC. Translated: CASSLVGTSGRLSSYEQYF.

This clone was recorded once. The chain uses TRBV5-5 and TRBJ1-5, with a tentative D call TRBD1 (6 bases). The CDR3 has 16 amino acids. Trimming removed 0 bases from V and 2 bases from J, with 12 bases in between. Germline V CDR1 and CDR2: SGHKS, YYEKEE (reference sequence). CDR3 DNA: TGTGCCAGCAGCTTGGGTCAGGGGCTTGGCAATCAGCCCCAGCATTTT. This translates into CASSLGQGLGNQPQHF.

The CDR3 DNA is TGCAGCGTTGAACCCGGGACAGTCCAAGCCCAGTACTTC. Translated, it gives CSVEPGTVQAQYF. The rearrangement links TRBV29-1 to TRBJ2-5; 7 nucleotides line up with TRBD1. The trim removed 2 bases at V and 9 bases at J, leaving 9 bases unmatched. Germline V gene sequence: CDR1 SQVTM, CDR2 ANQGSEA. The CDR3 runs to 13 residues.

This clone was observed once. The chain combines TRBV30 with TRBJ2-5, with D tentatively TRBD1 (6 bases). V was pared by 5 bases and J by 1 base, with 11 bases between. The CDR3 is 13 residues long. Germline CDR1 GTSNPN, CDR2 SVGIG (reference sequence). This CDR3 reads CAWFSGVQETQYF. CDR3 coding DNA: TGTGCCTGGTTTTCAGGGGTCCAAGAGACCCAGTACTTC.

The chain recombines TRBV19 with TRBJ1-4, with D possibly TRBD1 on 5 matching bases. Germline lookup yields CDR1 LNHDA and CDR2 SQIVND (reference sequence). There are 13 residues in the CDR3. Trimming pared 4 bases from V and 7 bases from J, leaving 10 bases between. CDR3 nucleotides: TGTGCCAGTAGTACGACAGCGGGTGAAAAACTGTTTTTT. It yields the protein CASSTTAGEKLFF.

In this sample, this clone turned up once. The chain carries TRBV10-2 and TRBJ2-3, with 11 bases matching TRBD2. After removal of 3 bases from V and 3 bases from J, the junction contained 11 bases not matched to a gene. Germline values: CDR1 WSHSY, CDR2 SAAADI. The CDR3 covers 18 residues. Written as DNA, the CDR3 is TGCGCCAGCAGTGAAGAGACTAGCGGGATTTTTGGGACAGATACGCAGTATTTT. This codes for CASSEETSGIFGTDTQYF.

The rearrangement joins TRBV9 to TRBJ2-3, with no clear D. Germline values: CDR1 SGDLS, CDR2 YYNGEE. Trimming shortened V by 0 bases and J by 2 bases, and 7 bases separated the two germline ends. There are 14 residues in the CDR3. CDR3 DNA sequence: TGTGCCAGCAGCGTAGGAGCCATCACAGATACGCAGTATTTT. Protein sequence: CASSVGAITDTQYF. The full variable domain, completed using reference TRBV9 and TRBJ2-3, is DSGVTQTPKHLITATGQRVTLRCSPRSGDLSVYWYQQSLDQGLQFLIQYYNGEERAKGNILERFSAQQFPDLHSELNLSSLELGDSALYFCASSVGAITDTQYFGPGTRLTVL.

The chain employs TRBV27 and TRBJ2-7; D remains unclear. The length of the CDR3 is 15 residues. Trimming removed 5 bases from V and 4 bases from J, with 18 bases in between. The germline CDR1 and CDR2 sequences are MNHEY and SMNVEV (reference sequence). The CDR3 sequence is CASSPPLSRDYEQYF. The CDR3, as DNA: TGTGCCAGCAGTCCTCCCCTAAGTAGAGATTACGAGCAGTACTTC.

The chain carries TRBV29-1 and TRBJ2-2; D unclear. Germline-derived CDR1 and CDR2 are SQVTM and ANQGSEA. There are 14 residues in the CDR3. V dropped 0 bases and J dropped 4 bases, with 9 bases sitting between them. The CDR3, as DNA: TGCAGCGTTGAAGAGGAGTCAGCCACCGGGGAGCTGTTTTTT. It translates to CSVEEESATGELFF.

The chain recombines TRBV28 with TRBJ1-5; 8 nucleotides match TRBD1. The CDR3 is 14 amino acids. The junction had 6 bases not matched to a gene; V was cut back by 6 bases and J by 5 bases. Looked up from germline, CDR1 is MDHEN and CDR2 is SYDVKM. CDR3 in amino acids: CASRQGAKYQPQHF. CDR3 sequence (DNA): TGTGCCAGCAGGCAGGGGGCCAAATATCAGCCCCAGCATTTT.

V is TRBV5-6 and J is TRBJ2-5; 7 bases map to TRBD2. The CDR3 is 16 amino acids. Trimming removed 4 bases from V and 1 base from J; junction bases left unmatched: 10. The germline V gene has CDR1 SGHDT and CDR2 YYEEEE. The CDR3: CASSQQLAGLQETQYF. The CDR3 bases are TGTGCCAGCAGCCAACAGTTAGCGGGCCTCCAAGAGACCCAGTACTTC.

The chain recombines TRBV24-1 with TRBJ2-7; 10 bases are a match to TRBD1. Per germline, CDR1 KGHDR and CDR2 SFDVKD. This CDR3 has 15 residues. V lost 3 bases, J lost 3 bases, and 4 bases stayed unmatched. The CDR3 DNA reads as TGTGCCACCAGTGATAAAAGGACAGGGGGCTACGAGCAGTACTTC. This codes for CATSDKRTGGYEQYF.

The chain has TRBV11-3 and TRBJ2-7; possibly TRBD2 for D (5 bases). Between the trimmed V and J ends, which lost 4 bases and 2 bases, there was a span of 18 bases. Germline assignment: CDR1 SGHNT and CDR2 YENEEA. This CDR3 spans 16 amino acids. CDR3 coding DNA: TGTGCCAGCAGCTCCGGATTCCGGGAACCCGCCTACGAGCAGTACTTC. As protein: CASSSGFREPAYEQYF.

The chain has TRBV9 and TRBJ1-5; D remains unclear. Germline V CDR1 and CDR2: SGDLS, YYNGEE. The CDR3 runs to 15 residues. Trimming took 0 bases from V and 4 from J, leaving 11 bases between them. Written as DNA, the CDR3 is TGTGCCAGCAGCGTAGGTCAACAGACGAATCAGCCCCAGCATTTT. Translation gives CASSVGQQTNQPQHF.

The chain employs TRBV2 and TRBJ2-2; 9 nucleotides align to TRBD2. This CDR3 contains 16 residues. CDR1 is SNHLY and CDR2 is FYNNEI in the germline V gene. Germline trimming cut 6 bases from V and 3 bases from J; bases unmatched to any gene: 8. The CDR3 sequence is CASRSSGSGDTGELFF. The DNA for the CDR3 is TGTGCCAGCAGGAGTAGCGGGAGCGGGGACACCGGGGAGCTGTTTTTT. Based on the CDR3 plus reference TRBV2 and TRBJ2-2, the full variable domain is EPEVTQTPSHQVTQMGQEVILRCVPISNHLYFYWYRQILGQKVEFLVSFYNNEISEKSEIFDDQFSVERPDGSNFTLKIRSTKLEDSAMYFCASRSSGSGDTGELFFGEGSRLTVL.

The chain joins TRBV28 to TRBJ1-3; D gene ambiguous. V was clipped by 4 bases and J by 0 bases, with 16 bases between them. The CDR3 is 17 residues long. The V gene's germline CDR1 is MDHEN and CDR2 SYDVKM. In DNA, the CDR3 is TGTGCCAGCAGTTCGCTTCCGAGACTTCGCTCTGGAAACACCATATATTTT. It specifies CASSSLPRLRSGNTIYF.

This clone was seen only a few times. In DNA form, the CDR3 reads TGTGCCAGCGTACCCGGGGTTGCCATCCATGAGCAGTTCTTC. This gives the protein CASVPGVAIHEQFF. This chain links TRBV28 with TRBJ2-1; possibly TRBD2 for D (5 bases). The V gene lost 8 bases and the J gene lost 8 bases, with 19 bases spanning the gap. The CDR3 is 14 residues long. From germline, CDR1 is MDHEN and CDR2 SYDVKM.

This chain joins TRBV5-5 and TRBJ2-7, with D perhaps matching TRBD2 (5 bases). Germline V gene data show CDR1 as SGHKS and CDR2 as YYEKEE (reference sequence). The CDR3 is 11 amino acids. The V end was cut by 2 bases, the J end by 5 bases, with 5 bases between. CDR3 DNA sequence: TGTGCCAGCAGCTTCGGGGACGAGCAGTACTTC. This codes for CASSFGDEQYF.

V gene TRBV4-2 combines with J gene TRBJ2-7, with 8 bases that match TRBD2. Germline loops: CDR1 LGHNA, CDR2 YNFKEQ. The J segment lost 4 bases and the V segment lost 1 base, leaving 15 bases of the junction unmatched. CDR3 length: 18 amino acids. The CDR3 sequence is CASSQALYGAGAKYEQYF. The CDR3, as DNA: TGTGCCAGCAGCCAAGCTTTATACGGAGCGGGAGCGAAATACGAGCAGTACTTC.

The count of this clone is one. This chain connects TRBV30 to TRBJ2-7; 9 nucleotides align to TRBD1. In germline, CDR1 is GTSNPN, CDR2 SVGIG (reference sequence). Trimming removed 1 base from V and 5 bases from J; junction bases left unmatched: 0. The CDR3 length is 12 residues. The CDR3 coding sequence is TGTGCCTGGAGTGGGGACAGGGACGAGCAGTACTTC. Protein product: CAWSGDRDEQYF.

This clone was recorded a few times. The chain employs TRBV5-1 and TRBJ2-2; possibly TRBD1 for D (6 bases). The CDR3 is 14 amino acids. Germline lookup yields CDR1 SGHRS and CDR2 YFSETQ. Trimming stripped 2 bases from V and 4 bases from J, with 9 bases between. CDR3 in DNA: TGCGCCAGCAGCTTTAAGACAGGCACCGGGGAGCTGTTTTTT. Translated: CASSFKTGTGELFF.

The chain joins TRBV4-2 to TRBJ1-1; 12 bases agree with TRBD1. The CDR3 runs 16 residues. The trim removed 0 bases at V and 3 bases at J, leaving 2 bases unmatched. Germline CDR1 is LGHNA and CDR2 is YNFKEQ. CDR3 coding DNA: TGTGCCAGCAGCCAAGAGGGGACAGGGGGCTACACTGAAGCTTTCTTT. Translated, it gives CASSQEGTGGYTEAFF.

The rearrangement uses TRBV9 and TRBJ1-2; 11 bases line up with TRBD1. Per the germline V gene, CDR1 is SGDLS and CDR2 is YYNGEE. The length of the CDR3 is 16 residues. V lost 0 bases, J lost 8 bases, and 9 bases stayed unmatched. The chain's CDR3 is CASSVAPGQGAQGYTF. For the CDR3, the DNA is TGTGCCAGCAGCGTAGCTCCCGGACAGGGGGCCCAAGGCTACACCTTC.

The V and J genes are TRBV5-8 and TRBJ2-3; D unclear. Germline V gives CDR1 SGHTS, CDR2 YDEGEE. This CDR3 is 17 amino acids long. V lost 0 bases to trimming and J lost 1 base, with 15 bases between them. The CDR3 DNA follows: TGTGCCAGCAGCTTGGGGCGGCCCCCCCGGGGCACAGATACGCAGTATTTT. Residues: CASSLGRPPRGTDTQYF.

V gene TRBV7-8 combines with J gene TRBJ2-4; perhaps TRBD1 as D (5 bases). Germline V gives CDR1 SGHVS, CDR2 FQNEAQ. CDR3 size: 14 residues. V dropped 5 bases and J dropped 1 base, with 9 bases sitting between them. The CDR3 DNA is TGTGCCAGCAGCGCCCCAGGGGCCAAAAACATTCAGTACTTC. It encodes CASSAPGAKNIQYF.

The chain is built from TRBV5-1 and TRBJ2-2, with D hard to call. Per germline, CDR1 SGHRS and CDR2 YFSETQ. CDR3 length equals 17 residues. Trimming left V 1 base short and J 0 bases short, with 13 bases between. The CDR3 DNA reads TGCGCCAGCAGCTTGTCAACCGACTTAACGAACACCGGGGAGCTGTTTTTT. This translates into CASSLSTDLTNTGELFF. The full variable domain, in which reference TRBV5-1 and TRBJ2-2 provide the parts outside the CDR3, is KAGVTQTPRYLIKTRGQQVTLSCSPISGHRSVSWYQQTPGQGLQFLFEYFSETQRNKGNFPGRFSGRQFSNSRSEMNVSTLELGDSALYLCASSLSTDLTNTGELFFGEGSRLTVL.

The gene calls are TRBV6-2 or TRBV6-3 and TRBJ2-7, with TRBD2 identical over 11 bases. Germline lookup yields CDR1 MNHEY and CDR2 SVGEGT. This CDR3 spans 14 amino acids. V lost 2 bases to trimming and J lost 7 bases; unmatched junction nucleotides: 4. CDR3 sequence (DNA): TGTGCCAGCAGTTACGTAGCGGGAGGGAGGGAGCAGTACTTC. Translation gives CASSYVAGGREQYF.

The chain is built from TRBV10-3 and TRBJ2-3; 8 nucleotides align to TRBD2. There are 15 residues in the CDR3. Germline CDR1 reads ENHRY; CDR2 reads SYGVKD. V dropped 4 bases and J dropped 0; count of bases not matched to a gene: 3. The CDR3 sequence is CAISVVAGSTDTQYF. CDR3 bases: TGTGCCATCAGTGTGGTAGCGGGAAGCACAGATACGCAGTATTTT.